This T cell receptor (beta chain) originates from a study of CD8+ T cells in alopecia areata. Study details: Those treated were given oral tofacitinib at 5 to 10 mg twice daily.

Treatment in this sample: oral pan-JAK inhibitor, 5-10 mg twice daily. Study-wide results and limits: Scalp clonality and expanded CD8+ clones among the top 100 fell significantly with tofacitinib. Shared TCR sequences were less clear between patients than in mice, possibly partly from HLA diversity. Whether baseline CD8+ expansion is linked to response remains uncertain, given a single nonresponder.

RNA, once extracted, was reverse transcribed into cDNA for use as the sequencing template. The method was immunoSEQ multiplex PCR; TCRdb's version includes in-frame clones alone and lacks a portion of them. The data hold about 180,000 clones, with roughly 53% observed a single time. Turning to this clone: The antigen is not known.

Trimming cost V 0 bases and J 7 bases, with 19 bases left between them. Looked up from germline, CDR1 is GTSNPN and CDR2 is SVGIG (reference sequence). CDR3 length: 16 residues. The sequence came from a human donor with alopecia areata. The sequencing used CD8+ T cells sorted from blood, collected at week 24, from a patient treated with tofacitinib. The chain is built from TRBV30 and TRBJ1-5; tentative D call: TRBD1 (6 bases). The CDR3 DNA sequence: TGTGCCTGGAGTGTAAGTCGCGGCAGGGGAGGGCAGCCCCAGCATTTT. It specifies CAWSVSRGRGGQPQHF.